Described below is a single T cell receptor beta chain sequence and its context. V gave up 3 bases and J gave up 1 base, with 9 bases separating them. This CDR3 contains 14 residues. CDR1 MRHNA and CDR2 SNTAGT come from the germline V gene. The sample is drawn from a study of cytomegalovirus exposure and HLA in healthy donors. Measured with immunoSEQ multiplex PCR; TCRdb has only the in-frame clones, and not every one. Of about 98,000 clones listed, about 88% are singletons. Sequencing used PBMCs. V is TRBV6-4 and J is TRBJ1-1; no clear D gene. The clonotype was recovered from a man aged 18 to 29 in good health and CMV-seropositive. The CDR3 DNA sequence: TGTGCCAGCAGTGATTTTAGCCGGAACACTGAAGCTTTCTTT. Residues: CASSDFSRNTEAFF.